The present T cell receptor (beta chain) was sequenced within a study of graft-versus-host responses after intestinal transplantation. About the research overall: Each of the recipients got a multivisceral, liver-intestinal, or isolated intestinal transplant. Each patient got anti-thymocyte globulin induction, then tacrolimus and steroids for roughly 3 years.

Study-level findings and limits: GvH clones occurred in recipient marrow; some first appeared in ileum or blood. GvH clone levels peaked in circulation, and this peak was associated with early post-transplant HvG declines.

The V end was cut by 6 bases, the J end by 0 bases, with 11 bases between. Per germline, CDR1 MNHEY and CDR2 SVGAGI. The CDR3 is 14 amino acids. About this clone itself: What it binds is unknown.

Sequencing used immunoSEQ multiplex PCR; TCRdb keeps in-frame clones, though not all of them. The sample shows over 70,000 clones, 83% of them seen only once. The TCR sequence derives from a human donor who received an intestinal transplant. This specimen consisted of unstimulated CD8+ T cells sorted from spleen or lymph node cells, obtained before intestinal transplant. The V and J genes are TRBV6-5 and TRBJ1-2; D gene unclear. In DNA form, the CDR3 reads TGTGCCAGCAGATTACTACCATCTAACTATGGCTACACCTTC. It yields the protein CASRLLPSNYGYTF.